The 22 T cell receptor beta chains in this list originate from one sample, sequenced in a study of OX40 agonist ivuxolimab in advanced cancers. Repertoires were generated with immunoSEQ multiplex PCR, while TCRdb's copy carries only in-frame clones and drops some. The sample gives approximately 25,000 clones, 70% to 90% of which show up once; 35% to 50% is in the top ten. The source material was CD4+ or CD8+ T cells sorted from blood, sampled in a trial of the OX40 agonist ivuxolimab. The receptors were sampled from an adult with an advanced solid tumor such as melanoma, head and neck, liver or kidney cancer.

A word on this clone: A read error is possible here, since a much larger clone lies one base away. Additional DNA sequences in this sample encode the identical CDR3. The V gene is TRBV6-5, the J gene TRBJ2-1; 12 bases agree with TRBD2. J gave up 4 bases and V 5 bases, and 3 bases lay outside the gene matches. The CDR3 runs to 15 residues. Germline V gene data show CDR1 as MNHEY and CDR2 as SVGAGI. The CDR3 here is CASSKLAGGYNEQFF. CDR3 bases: TGTGCCAGCAGTAAACTAGCGGGGGGTTACAATGAGCAGTTCTTC.

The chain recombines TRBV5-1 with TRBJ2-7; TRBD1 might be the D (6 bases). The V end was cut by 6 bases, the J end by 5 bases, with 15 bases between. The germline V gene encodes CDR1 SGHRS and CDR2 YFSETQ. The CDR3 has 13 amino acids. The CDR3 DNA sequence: TGCGCCAGCACCCTCGTGGGGGCCCACGAGCAGTACTTC. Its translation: CASTLVGAHEQYF.

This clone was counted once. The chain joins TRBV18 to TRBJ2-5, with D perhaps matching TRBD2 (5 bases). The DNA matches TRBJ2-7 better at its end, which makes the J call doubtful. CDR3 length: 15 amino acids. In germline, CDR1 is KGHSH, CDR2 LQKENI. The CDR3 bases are TGTGCCAGCTCACCAGTGGGAGAGAAGTCTTACGAGCAGTACTTC. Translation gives CASSPVGEKSYEQYF.

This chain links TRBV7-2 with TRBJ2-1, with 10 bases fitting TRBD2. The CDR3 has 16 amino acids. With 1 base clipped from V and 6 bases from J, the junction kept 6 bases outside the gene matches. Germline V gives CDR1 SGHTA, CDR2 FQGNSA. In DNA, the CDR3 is TGTGCCAGCAGCTTAGAACTAGCGGGGTTTGGCAATGAGCAGTTCTTC. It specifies CASSLELAGFGNEQFF. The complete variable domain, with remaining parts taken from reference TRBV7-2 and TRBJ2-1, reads GAGVSQSPSNKVTEKGKDVELRCDPISGHTALYWYRQSLGQGLEFLIYFQGNSAPDKSGLPSDRFSAERTGGSVSTLTIQRTQQEDSAVYLCASSLELAGFGNEQFFGPGTRLTVL.

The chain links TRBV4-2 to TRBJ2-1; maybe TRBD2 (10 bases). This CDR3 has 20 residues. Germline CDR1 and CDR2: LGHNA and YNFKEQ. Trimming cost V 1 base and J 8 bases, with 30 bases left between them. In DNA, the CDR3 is TGTGCCAGCAGCCAAGCCCCGGGACAGGGTCCTAGCGGGAGAGTCGATGAGCAGTTCTTC. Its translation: CASSQAPGQGPSGRVDEQFF.

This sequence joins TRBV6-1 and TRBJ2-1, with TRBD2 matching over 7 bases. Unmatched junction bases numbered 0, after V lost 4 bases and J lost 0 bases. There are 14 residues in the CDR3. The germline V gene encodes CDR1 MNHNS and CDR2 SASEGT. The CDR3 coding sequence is TGTGCCAGCAGTGGCGGGAGCTCCTACAATGAGCAGTTCTTC. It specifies CASSGGSSYNEQFF.

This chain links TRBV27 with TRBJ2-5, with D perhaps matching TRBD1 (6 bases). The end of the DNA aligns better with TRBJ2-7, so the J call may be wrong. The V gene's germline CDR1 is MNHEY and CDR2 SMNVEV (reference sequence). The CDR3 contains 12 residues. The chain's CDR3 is CASSPTGYEQYF. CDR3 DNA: TGTGCCAGCAGTCCGACAGGCTACGAGCAGTACTTC.

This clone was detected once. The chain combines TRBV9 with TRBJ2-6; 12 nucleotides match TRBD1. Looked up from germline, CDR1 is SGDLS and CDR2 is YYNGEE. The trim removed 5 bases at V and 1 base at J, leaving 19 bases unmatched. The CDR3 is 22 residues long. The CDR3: CASSDRDRGLSVDGSGANVLTF. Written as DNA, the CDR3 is TGTGCCAGCAGTGACCGGGACAGGGGGCTCTCGGTTGATGGATCTGGGGCCAACGTCCTGACTTTC.

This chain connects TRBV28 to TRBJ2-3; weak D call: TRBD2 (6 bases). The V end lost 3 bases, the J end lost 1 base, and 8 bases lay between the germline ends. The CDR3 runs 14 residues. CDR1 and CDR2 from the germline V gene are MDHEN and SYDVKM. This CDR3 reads CASSFVAGTDTQYF. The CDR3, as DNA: TGTGCCAGCAGTTTTGTAGCGGGCACAGATACGCAGTATTTT.

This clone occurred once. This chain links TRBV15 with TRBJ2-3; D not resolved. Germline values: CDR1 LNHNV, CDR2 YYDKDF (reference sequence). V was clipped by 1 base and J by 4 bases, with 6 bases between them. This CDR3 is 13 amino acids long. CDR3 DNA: TGTGCCACCAGCAGAGGGTCGGCAGATACGCAGTATTTT. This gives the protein CATSRGSADTQYF.

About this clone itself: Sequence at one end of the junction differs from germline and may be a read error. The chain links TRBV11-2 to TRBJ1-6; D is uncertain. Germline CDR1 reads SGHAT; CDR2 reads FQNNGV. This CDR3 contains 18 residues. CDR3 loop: CASSLERSGISHNSPLHF. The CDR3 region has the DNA TGTGCCAGCAGCTTAGAGCGTTCGGGGATCTCCCATAATTCACCCCTCCACTTT.

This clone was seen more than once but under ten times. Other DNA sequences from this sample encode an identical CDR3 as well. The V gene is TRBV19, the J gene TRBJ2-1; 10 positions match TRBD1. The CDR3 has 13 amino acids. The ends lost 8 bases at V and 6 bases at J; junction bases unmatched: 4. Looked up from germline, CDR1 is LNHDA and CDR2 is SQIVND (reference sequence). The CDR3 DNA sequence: TGTGCCAGTGACAGGGGGCCGGGCAATGAGCAGTTCTTC. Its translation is CASDRGPGNEQFF.

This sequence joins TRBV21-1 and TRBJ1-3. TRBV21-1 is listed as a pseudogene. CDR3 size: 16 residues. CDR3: CASSKAEGQPGNTIYF. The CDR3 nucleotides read TGTGCCAGCAGCAAAGCAGAAGGGCAGCCTGGAAACACCATATATTTT.

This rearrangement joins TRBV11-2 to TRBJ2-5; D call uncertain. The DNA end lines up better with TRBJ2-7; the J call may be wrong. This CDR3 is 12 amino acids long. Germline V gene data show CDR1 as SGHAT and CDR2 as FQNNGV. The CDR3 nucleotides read TGTGCCAGCAGCCGTTGGACGCACGAGCAGTACTTC. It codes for CASSRWTHEQYF.

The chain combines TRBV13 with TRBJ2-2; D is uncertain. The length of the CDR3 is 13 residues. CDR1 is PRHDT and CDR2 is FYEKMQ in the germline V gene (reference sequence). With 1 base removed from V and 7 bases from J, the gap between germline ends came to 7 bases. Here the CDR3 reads CASSLEAYGELFF. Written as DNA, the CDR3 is TGTGCCAGCAGCTTAGAGGCTTACGGGGAGCTGTTTTTT.

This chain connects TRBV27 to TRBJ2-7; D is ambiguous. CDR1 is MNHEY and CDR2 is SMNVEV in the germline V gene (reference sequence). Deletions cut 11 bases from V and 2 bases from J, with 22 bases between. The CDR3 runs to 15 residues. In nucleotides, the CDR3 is TGTGCCTCCTCCCCGACGGCCAACCCCGCCTACGAGCAGTACTTC. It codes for CASSPTANPAYEQYF.

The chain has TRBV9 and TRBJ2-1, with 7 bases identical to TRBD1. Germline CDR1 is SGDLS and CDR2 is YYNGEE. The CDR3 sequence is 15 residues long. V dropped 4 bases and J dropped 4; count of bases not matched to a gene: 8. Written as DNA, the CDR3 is TGTGCCAGCAGCCCCGGACAGGAGACGTACAATGAGCAGTTCTTC. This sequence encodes CASSPGQETYNEQFF.

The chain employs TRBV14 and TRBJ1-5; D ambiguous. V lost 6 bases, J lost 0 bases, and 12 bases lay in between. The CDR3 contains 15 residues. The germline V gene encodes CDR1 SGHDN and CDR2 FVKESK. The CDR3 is CASRQNANSNQPQHF. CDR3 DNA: TGTGCCAGCAGACAAAATGCGAATAGCAATCAGCCCCAGCATTTT.

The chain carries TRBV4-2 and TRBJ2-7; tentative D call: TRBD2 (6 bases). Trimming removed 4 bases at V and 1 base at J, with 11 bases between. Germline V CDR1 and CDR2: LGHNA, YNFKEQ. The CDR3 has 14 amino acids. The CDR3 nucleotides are TGTGCCAGCAGCCTCGGGAGATCTTCCTACGAGCAGTACTTC. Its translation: CASSLGRSSYEQYF.

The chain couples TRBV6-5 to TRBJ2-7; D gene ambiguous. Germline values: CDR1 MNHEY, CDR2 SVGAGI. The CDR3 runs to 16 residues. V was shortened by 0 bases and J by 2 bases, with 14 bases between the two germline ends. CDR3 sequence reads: CASSYSSFSAAYEQYF. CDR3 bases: TGTGCCAGCAGTTACTCTTCCTTTTCTGCCGCCTACGAGCAGTACTTC.

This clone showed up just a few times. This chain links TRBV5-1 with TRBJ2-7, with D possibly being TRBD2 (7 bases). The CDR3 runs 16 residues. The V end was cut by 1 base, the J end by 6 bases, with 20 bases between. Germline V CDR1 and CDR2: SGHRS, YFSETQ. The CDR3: CASSLCWEGGACEQYF. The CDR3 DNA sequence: TGCGCCAGCAGCTTGTGTTGGGAGGGGGGAGCCTGCGAGCAGTACTTC.

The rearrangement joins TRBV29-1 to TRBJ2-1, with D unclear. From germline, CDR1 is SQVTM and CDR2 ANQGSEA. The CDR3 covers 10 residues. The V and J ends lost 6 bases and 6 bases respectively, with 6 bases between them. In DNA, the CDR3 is TGCAGCGTGCCTGCCAATGAGCAGTTCTTC. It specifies CSVPANEQFF.